This TCR beta chain emerged from a study of blood T cell repertoires in COVID-19. The wider study: Material from acute and convalescent COVID-19 was sourced from the United States, Italy and Spain. Sources were T cells, B-cell-depleted T cells, or PBMCs; the material itself was cDNA or gDNA.

In the authors' workflow: Nucleated cell counts were estimated from reference gene primer amplification. Measured with immunoSEQ multiplex PCR; TCRdb has only the in-frame clones, and not every one. Clonal size and the V and J genes are those of that table, whereas D and trimming came from the DNA. The repertoire has approximately 200,000 clones, 65% to 90% of them found once; the top ten carry around 11%. Trimming stripped 9 bases from V and 0 bases from J, with 12 bases between. The CDR3 covers 14 residues. Germline CDR1 and CDR2: LNHDA and SQIVND (reference sequence). Among Cohort 3 donors, those recovered had two negative PCRs, clearance, or symptom resolution.

The chain is built from TRBV19 and TRBJ2-1; possibly TRBD2 for D (6 bases). Sequenced material: PBMCs or T cells enriched from blood (not recorded which). The sequence was obtained from a middle-aged man who had recovered from COVID-19. The CDR3 region is CASSLGSSYNEQFF. The CDR3 DNA follows: TGTGCCAGCTCACTCGGGAGCTCCTACAATGAGCAGTTCTTC.